Listed here is a single T cell receptor beta chain. Its antigen remains unidentified. The data were obtained in a study of cytomegalovirus exposure and HLA in healthy donors. Study-wide context: An analysis done earlier identified about 100 million unique TCR beta sequences from about 179 million T cells.

This CDR3 is built from 16 residues. J was trimmed by 4 bases and V by 6 bases; bases with no gene match: 12. Germline CDR1 LNHDA, CDR2 SQIVND (reference sequence). Findings of the study overall: The majority of TCR sequences were rare, yet some public TCRs appeared in many donors. Later, an analysis found that common viral pathogens appeared to be linked with several of the most significant clusters. With further analysis later on, most CMV-associated TCR beta chains appeared HLA-restricted.

The PCR had 60 Vbeta and 13 Jbeta primers. Profiling relied on immunoSEQ multiplex PCR, and the TCRdb table lists in-frame clones only, not all of them. The profile shows around 200,000 clones, roughly 80% of them singletons. The TCR originated in a man in his fifties or sixties in good health and CMV-seronegative. The rearrangement links TRBV19 to TRBJ1-3; 7 bases match TRBD1. Sequenced: PBMCs. The CDR3 region has the DNA TGTGCCAGTAGCAGACAGGGCGTTTCGTCGGGAAACACCATATATTTT. Translating it yields CASSRQGVSSGNTIYF.